The 14 T cell receptor beta chains presented below share a single source sample, sequenced in a study of CD8+ T cells in alopecia areata listed by TCRdb under 2018. This specimen's time point label, per the study, means: more than three weeks on oral tofacitinib. The label giving this sample's treatment or condition can be read as: oral pan-JAK inhibitor, 5-10 mg twice daily. Library preparation used the immunoSEQ multiplex PCR assay. To provide template for TCR sequencing, every sample had RNA extracted and reverse transcribed into cDNA. Sourced from immuneACCESS, this table was stored by TCRdb with only in-frame sequences that have V and J called. A share of the clones is absent; for the studies checked, an unresolved V gene accounts for under half, and the remainder has no known explanation. The sample table holds 110,000 or so clones, of which about 54% were seen once. The ten largest account for approximately 29% of the sample.

The sequencing here drew on CD8+ T cells sorted from blood, taken at week 4, from a patient treated with tofacitinib. These receptors were collected from a human donor with alopecia areata.

V gene TRBV5-1 combines with J gene TRBJ1-2; a weak D match, TRBD1 (6 bases). Germline V gene lookup returns CDR1 SGHRS and CDR2 YFSETQ. The CDR3 spans 14 residues. With 0 bases removed from V and 6 bases from J, the gap between germline ends came to 12 bases. CDR3 in DNA: TGCGCCAGCAGCTTGGCGGAGGGGGAGGATGGCTACACCTTC. It encodes CASSLAEGEDGYTF.

The chain links TRBV19 to TRBJ2-7; no clear D gene. The ends were cut back, 1 base at V and 0 bases at J, with 13 bases in the middle. The CDR3 totals 16 residues. The germline V gene has CDR1 LNHDA and CDR2 SQIVND (reference sequence). The CDR3 is CASSIGGGTFSYEQYF. The DNA for the CDR3 is TGTGCCAGTAGTATAGGCGGCGGAACCTTCTCCTACGAGCAGTACTTC.

The V and J genes are TRBV28 and TRBJ2-6, with 7 bases aligning to TRBD1. The CDR3 runs to 20 residues. CDR1 is MDHEN, CDR2 SYDVKM, per germline. The V and J ends lost 1 base and 0 bases, in that order; junction bases with no gene match: 12. CDR3: CASSLFDRDSTFSGANVLTF. DNA of the CDR3: TGTGCCAGCAGTTTATTCGACCGGGACAGCACCTTCTCTGGGGCCAACGTCCTGACTTTC.

Only one count was recorded for this clone. This sequence joins TRBV5-1 and TRBJ1-2; D is unresolved. Germline CDR1 is SGHRS and CDR2 is YFSETQ. Trimming left V 4 bases short and J 4 bases short, with 14 bases between. The CDR3 extends over 14 amino acids. The CDR3 coding sequence is TGCGCCAGCAGCCCCGCGGATACTTCCTATGGCTACACCTTC. This translates into CASSPADTSYGYTF.

The rearrangement links TRBV30 to TRBJ2-7; 7 bases match TRBD1. Germline assignment: CDR1 GTSNPN and CDR2 SVGIG (reference sequence). The CDR3 sequence is 11 residues long. After removal of 3 bases from V and 7 bases from J, the junction contained 3 bases not matched to a gene. For the CDR3, the DNA is TGTGCCTGGAGAGGGGGCGGTGAGCAGTACTTC. Translated, it gives CAWRGGGEQYF.

The V and J genes are TRBV29-1 and TRBJ1-5; D is uncertain. The CDR3 is 13 amino acids. Looked up from germline, CDR1 is SQVTM and CDR2 is ANQGSEA. With 4 bases removed from V and 6 bases from J, the gap between germline ends came to 13 bases. CDR3 DNA sequence: TGCAGCGTTGCCCCGGACGTTAGTCAGCCCCAGCATTTT. The encoded protein is CSVAPDVSQPQHF.

The genes are TRBV15 and TRBJ2-5, with D perhaps TRBD1 (7 bases). This CDR3 contains 17 residues. Germline-derived CDR1 and CDR2 are LNHNV and YYDKDF (reference sequence). V was trimmed by 5 bases and J by 1 base, leaving 20 bases between them. The DNA for the CDR3 is TGTGCCACCAGCCCGGAGGGGACAACAGGGGTCCAAGAGACCCAGTACTTC. This codes for CATSPEGTTGVQETQYF.

The chain carries TRBV30 and TRBJ2-7; 7 nucleotides agree with TRBD2. Germline loops: CDR1 GTSNPN, CDR2 SVGIG (reference sequence). Trimming removed 1 base from V and 6 bases from J; junction bases left unmatched: 9. This CDR3 contains 14 residues. CDR3 bases: TGTGCCTGGAGTGGACTAGCAATAGTTCGCGAGCAGTACTTC. Translated: CAWSGLAIVREQYF.

This chain connects TRBV29-1 to TRBJ2-1; 9 bases are a match to TRBD2. In germline, CDR1 is SQVTM, CDR2 ANQGSEA. The CDR3 covers 16 residues. Germline trimming cut 2 bases from V and 7 bases from J; bases unmatched to any gene: 12. CDR3 nucleotides: TGCAGCGTTGAAAAGGAGGGTAGCGGGGGCTTTAATGAGCAGTTCTTC. Translated, it gives CSVEKEGSGGFNEQFF.

The gene calls are TRBV29-1 and TRBJ1-1; D remains unclear. CDR1 is SQVTM, CDR2 ANQGSEA, per germline. The CDR3 has 12 residues. Trimming took off 3 bases at V and 5 bases at J, with 10 bases between the two ends. CDR3 coding DNA: TGCAGCGTTGAGTCGACTGAGACTGAAGCTTTCTTT. Protein product: CSVESTETEAFF.

Turning to this clone: Other DNA sequences of this sample code for an identical CDR3. The V call is TRBV30, the J call TRBJ2-1; D is unresolved. Germline V gene data show CDR1 as GTSNPN and CDR2 as SVGIG (reference sequence). V was shortened by 3 bases and J by 5 bases, with 2 bases between the two germline ends. This CDR3 is 10 amino acids long. CDR3 residues: CAWSDNEQFF. The CDR3 DNA follows: TGTGCCTGGAGCGACAATGAGCAGTTCTTC.

This chain connects TRBV7-6 to TRBJ2-7; maybe TRBD2 (5 bases). This CDR3 has 13 residues. V was cut by 8 bases and J by 6 bases, with 17 bases left in between. Germline CDR1 and CDR2: SGHVS and FNYEAQ. CDR3 region: CASGPAVRGEQYF. As DNA, the CDR3 is TGTGCCAGCGGTCCGGCGGTCCGGGGCGAGCAGTACTTC.

The chain carries TRBV4-1 and TRBJ2-7; no definite D call. CDR1 MGHRA and CDR2 YSYEKL come from the germline V gene. The CDR3 extends over 13 amino acids. V gave up 1 base and J gave up 7 bases, with 11 bases separating them. The CDR3 spells CASSQVPGLEQYF. In DNA, the CDR3 is TGCGCCAGCAGCCAAGTTCCGGGTTTGGAGCAGTACTTC.

CDR3 residues: CASSFNPDRGSYNEQFF. Here the CDR3 DNA reads TGTGCCAGCAGCTTCAACCCCGACAGGGGCTCCTACAATGAGCAGTTCTTC. This chain links TRBV7-8 with TRBJ2-1; 8 nucleotides agree with TRBD1. Germline CDR1 is SGHVS and CDR2 is FQNEAQ. The CDR3 is 17 amino acids. The junction had 7 bases not matched to a gene; V was cut back by 3 bases and J by 0 bases.